The 6 T cell receptor beta chains reported below all come from one sample, sequenced in a study of technical replicates of blood from several donors. Here immunoSEQ multiplex PCR was the method, and the copy in TCRdb shows in-frame clones only, minus some. Of approximately 12,000 clones listed, 79% are singletons. Sequencing input: PBMCs. The receptors derive from a human donor in good health.

The chain employs TRBV6-1 and TRBJ2-3; TRBD2 agrees at 8 bases. The CDR3 spans 17 residues. V gave up 0 bases and J gave up 0 bases; unmatched junction bases: 5. CDR1 is MNHNS and CDR2 is SASEGT in the germline V gene. The DNA of the CDR3 is TGTGCCAGCAGTGAAGCGCTCGCGGGGGGTAGCACAGATACGCAGTATTTT. Translating it yields CASSEALAGGSTDTQYF.

CDR3 amino acids: CASSWGVDTQYF. The CDR3 nucleotides are TGTGCCAGCAGTTGGGGGGTAGATACGCAGTATTTT. This chain connects TRBV6-1 to TRBJ2-3, with TRBD2 as a possible D gene (6 bases). Trimming removed 5 bases at V and 5 bases at J, with 8 bases between. The germline gives CDR1 MNHNS, CDR2 SASEGT. The CDR3 length is 12 residues.

J is TRBJ2-5 and V is TRBV7-8, with 10 bases identical to TRBD1. Germline values: CDR1 SGHVS, CDR2 FQNEAQ. V lost 5 bases, J lost 7 bases, and 7 bases stayed unmatched. The CDR3 is 14 residues long. The CDR3 loop reads CASSPTGQGGTQYF. DNA of the CDR3: TGTGCCAGCAGCCCTACCGGACAGGGGGGGACCCAGTACTTC.

The chain employs TRBV27 and TRBJ2-3; 10 bases are shared with TRBD2. The CDR3 totals 15 residues. Germline CDR1 and CDR2: MNHEY and SMNVEV (reference sequence). J was trimmed by 4 bases and V by 6 bases; bases with no gene match: 7. The CDR3 DNA reads as TGTGCCAGCAGACCTAGCGGGAGTGGCGCAGATACGCAGTATTTT. This gives the protein CASRPSGSGADTQYF.

The chain recombines TRBV30 with TRBJ1-1; D is unclear. This CDR3 spans 12 amino acids. The germline V gene encodes CDR1 GTSNPN and CDR2 SVGIG (reference sequence). V lost 7 bases and J lost 5, with 14 bases in between. The CDR3 DNA reads as TGTGCCTATTACATGGGAGGGACTGAAGCTTTCTTT. It translates to CAYYMGGTEAFF.

The chain carries TRBV12-2 and TRBJ2-3; the table's D gene call, TRBD2, was not cross checked with the DNA. TRBV12-2 is tagged as a pseudogene. The CDR3 is 16 amino acids. CDR3 protein: CASRSPGLAGTDTQYF. The CDR3 nucleotides are TGTGCAAGTCGCTCGCCCGGACTAGCGGGCACAGATACGCAGTATTTT.